This is a list of T cell receptor beta chains from one sample in a study of blood T cell repertoires in COVID-19. The assay was immunoSEQ multiplex PCR, and TCRdb's table has in-frame clones only and misses some. The sample includes approximately 200,000 clones, about 85% of them seen just once. The sequenced sample was PBMCs or T cells enriched from blood (not recorded which). These TCRs come from a woman younger than 45 who had recovered from COVID-19. Both conserved end residues are part of each CDR3. Fields, in order: J gene, D gene, CDR3 length, V gene, clone size, CDR3 DNA, CDR3 protein. The D gene is left open where the match is weak. Where a row states a size, it is once, few, many or the class of an expanded clone; other rows omit it.

j_call: TRBJ2-2
d_call: -
cdr3_length: 14
v_call: TRBV29-1
clone_size: once
cdr3_nt: TGCAGCGTTCAAACAGGGATCTTTGGCGGGGAGCTGTTTTTT
cdr3_aa: CSVQTGIFGGELFF

j_call: TRBJ1-4
d_call: -
cdr3_length: 16
v_call: TRBV5-1
clone_size: -
cdr3_nt: TGCGCCAGCAGCTTGGGGGAGGCAGGGTCCCGGGAAAAACTGTTTTTT
cdr3_aa: CASSLGEAGSREKLFF

j_call: TRBJ2-7
d_call: TRBD2
cdr3_length: 15
v_call: TRBV4-2
clone_size: once
cdr3_nt: TGTGCCAGCAGCCCTGCTTGGCTAGCGGAAGGGGAGCAGTACTTC
cdr3_aa: CASSPAWLAEGEQYF

j_call: TRBJ2-1
d_call: -
cdr3_length: 18
v_call: TRBV23-1
clone_size: -
cdr3_nt: TGCGCCAGCAGTCATCACCCTCAGGAAGCCTTAAAGGACAATGAGCAGTTCTTC
cdr3_aa: CASSHHPQEALKDNEQFF

j_call: TRBJ1-4
d_call: TRBD1
cdr3_length: 14
v_call: TRBV7-9
clone_size: -
cdr3_nt: TGTGCCAGCAACCCAGGGGGGACTAATGAAAAACTGTTTTTT
cdr3_aa: CASNPGGTNEKLFF

j_call: TRBJ2-7
d_call: TRBD2
cdr3_length: 15
v_call: TRBV3-1/TRBV3-2
clone_size: -
cdr3_nt: TGTGCCAGCAGCCAAGCTAGCGGGGGATCCTACGAGCAGTACTTC
cdr3_aa: CASSQASGGSYEQYF

j_call: TRBJ2-7
d_call: TRBD1
cdr3_length: 15
v_call: TRBV9
clone_size: -
cdr3_nt: TGTGCCAGCAGCTATGGACAGGGAAGCTCCTACGAGCAGTACTTC
cdr3_aa: CASSYGQGSSYEQYF

j_call: TRBJ1-5
d_call: -
cdr3_length: 19
v_call: TRBV27
clone_size: -
cdr3_nt: TGTGCCAGCAGTTTAACTCTCCCGCGGGACCCCCTGAGGAATCAGCCCCAGCATTTT
cdr3_aa: CASSLTLPRDPLRNQPQHF

j_call: TRBJ2-4
d_call: TRBD2
cdr3_length: 16
v_call: TRBV11-3
clone_size: -
cdr3_nt: TGTGCCAGCAGCACCGGGAGCGGGGCGGGAGCTTACATTCAGTACTTC
cdr3_aa: CASSTGSGAGAYIQYF

j_call: TRBJ2-2
d_call: TRBD1
cdr3_length: 14
v_call: TRBV29-1
clone_size: once
cdr3_nt: TGCAGCGCCGAGGGGACAGCGAACACCGGGGAGCTGTTTTTT
cdr3_aa: CSAEGTANTGELFF

j_call: TRBJ2-1
d_call: TRBD2
cdr3_length: 14
v_call: TRBV4-2
clone_size: -
cdr3_nt: TGTGCCAGCAGCCAAGCGGGAGGATCGTTCGAGCAGTTCTTC
cdr3_aa: CASSQAGGSFEQFF

j_call: TRBJ2-7
d_call: -
cdr3_length: 17
v_call: TRBV21-1
clone_size: -
cdr3_nt: TGTGCCAGCAGCAAAGTCTTGTGGGCGGGAGCTGCGGGGGAGCAGTACTTC
cdr3_aa: CASSKVLWAGAAGEQYF

j_call: TRBJ2-3
d_call: TRBD2
cdr3_length: 15
v_call: TRBV19
clone_size: -
cdr3_nt: TGTGCCAGTACGTCCCCGGGGGGAAGCACAGATACGCAGTATTTT
cdr3_aa: CASTSPGGSTDTQYF

j_call: TRBJ2-3
d_call: TRBD2
cdr3_length: 17
v_call: TRBV25-1
clone_size: -
cdr3_nt: TGTGCCAGCAGTGAATCCCGGACTAGCGCGAGCACAGATACGCAGTATTTT
cdr3_aa: CASSESRTSASTDTQYF

j_call: TRBJ1-1
d_call: -
cdr3_length: 14
v_call: TRBV30
clone_size: -
cdr3_nt: TGTGCCTGGACCTCCAGACCGGAGACCACTGAAGCTTTCTTT
cdr3_aa: CAWTSRPETTEAFF

j_call: TRBJ2-6
d_call: -
cdr3_length: 15
v_call: TRBV4-3
clone_size: -
cdr3_nt: TGCGCCAGCAGCCAAGCAGGGGCTGGGGCCAACGTCCTGACTTTC
cdr3_aa: CASSQAGAGANVLTF

j_call: TRBJ2-6
d_call: TRBD1
cdr3_length: 14
v_call: TRBV30
clone_size: -
cdr3_nt: TGTGCCTGGAGCAACAGGGGTCGCGCCAACGTCCTGACTTTC
cdr3_aa: CAWSNRGRANVLTF

j_call: TRBJ2-1
d_call: TRBD2
cdr3_length: 17
v_call: TRBV2
clone_size: few
cdr3_nt: TGTGCCAGCAGTGAAGCGCTTGGGCTAGCGGGAGAAACTGAGCAGTTCTTC
cdr3_aa: CASSEALGLAGETEQFF

j_call: TRBJ1-6
d_call: TRBD1
cdr3_length: 13
v_call: TRBV6-5
clone_size: once
cdr3_nt: TGTGCCAGCACAGGGGGAAATAATTCACCCCTCCACTTT
cdr3_aa: CASTGGNNSPLHF

j_call: TRBJ1-6
d_call: -
cdr3_length: 14
v_call: TRBV7-9
clone_size: few
cdr3_nt: TGTGCCAGCAGCTTGGACAGAGATAATTCACCCCTCCACTTT
cdr3_aa: CASSLDRDNSPLHF

j_call: TRBJ1-2
d_call: -
cdr3_length: 14
v_call: TRBV7-2
clone_size: -
cdr3_nt: TGTGCCAGCAGCCCAGAGGCGGATTACTATGGCTACACCTTC
cdr3_aa: CASSPEADYYGYTF

j_call: TRBJ1-2
d_call: -
cdr3_length: 16
v_call: TRBV19
clone_size: -
cdr3_nt: TGTGCCAGTAGCGCCGGGACACCCACTAACAACTATGGCTACACCTTC
cdr3_aa: CASSAGTPTNNYGYTF

j_call: TRBJ1-2
d_call: -
cdr3_length: 14
v_call: TRBV14
clone_size: -
cdr3_nt: TGTGCCAGCAGCCAGCGATCCTCATTGAGTGGCTACACCTTC
cdr3_aa: CASSQRSSLSGYTF

j_call: TRBJ1-2
d_call: -
cdr3_length: 14
v_call: TRBV5-5
clone_size: once
cdr3_nt: TGTGCCAGCAGCTCCCAAAAGGGGCCCTATGGCTACACCTTC
cdr3_aa: CASSSQKGPYGYTF

j_call: TRBJ2-1
d_call: TRBD2
cdr3_length: 15
v_call: TRBV6-4
clone_size: few
cdr3_nt: TGTGCCAGCAGTGACTCTAGCGGGGGGGCCAATGAGCAGTTCTTC
cdr3_aa: CASSDSSGGANEQFF

j_call: TRBJ1-2
d_call: -
cdr3_length: 16
v_call: TRBV15
clone_size: -
cdr3_nt: TGTGCCACCAGCAGAGATTTAGGGATAGGGAGCTATGGCTACACCTTC
cdr3_aa: CATSRDLGIGSYGYTF

j_call: TRBJ1-1
d_call: -
cdr3_length: 17
v_call: TRBV5-1
clone_size: -
cdr3_nt: TGCGCCAGCAGCTTGTCCCGGTTTTCGGGGATGAACACTGAAGCTTTCTTT
cdr3_aa: CASSLSRFSGMNTEAFF

j_call: TRBJ2-1
d_call: -
cdr3_length: 15
v_call: TRBV9
clone_size: -
cdr3_nt: TGTGCCAGCAGCGACAGGCCTAGCTCCTACAATGAGCAGTTCTTC
cdr3_aa: CASSDRPSSYNEQFF

j_call: TRBJ1-2
d_call: -
cdr3_length: 15
v_call: TRBV4-3
clone_size: -
cdr3_nt: TGCGCCAGCAGCCAAGAACGAGGGGGAGGGTATGGCTACACCTTC
cdr3_aa: CASSQERGGGYGYTF

j_call: TRBJ2-3
d_call: -
cdr3_length: 14
v_call: TRBV7-3
clone_size: -
cdr3_nt: TGTGCCAGCAGCTTAGAGAGCACCACAGATACGCAGTATTTT
cdr3_aa: CASSLESTTDTQYF

j_call: TRBJ1-1
d_call: -
cdr3_length: 11
v_call: TRBV29-1
clone_size: -
cdr3_nt: TGCAGCACCGGACAGTACACTGAAGCTTTCTTT
cdr3_aa: CSTGQYTEAFF

j_call: TRBJ1-1
d_call: -
cdr3_length: 13
v_call: TRBV6-5
clone_size: -
cdr3_nt: TGTGCCAGCAGTTACTCGAACCCCGGGGGAGCTTTCTTT
cdr3_aa: CASSYSNPGGAFF

j_call: TRBJ2-5
d_call: TRBD1
cdr3_length: 14
v_call: TRBV7-3
clone_size: -
cdr3_nt: TGTGCCAGCAGCTTAGGGACAGGGAGGGAGACCCAGTACTTC
cdr3_aa: CASSLGTGRETQYF

j_call: TRBJ2-1
d_call: -
cdr3_length: 16
v_call: TRBV7-9
clone_size: few
cdr3_nt: TGTGCCAGCAGCCGAATTTCGGCGGGGGCGGACAATGAGCAGTTCTTC
cdr3_aa: CASSRISAGADNEQFF